The sequence of this T cell receptor (beta chain) was determined in a study of T-cell reconstitution after alpha-beta-depleted transplantation in children. Researchers prepared the TCRbeta library using unique molecular identifiers, the study reports. TCRdb analysed the PCR reads with MiXCR anew, one entry per CDR3 protein. The sample contains around 500,000 distinct CDR3 sequences, about an eighth of which appear only once. This clonotype has more than one count but fewer than ten. This receptor was taken from a human donor who donated a stem cell graft to a child with combined immunodeficiency. Source: PBMCs from the stem cell graft donor, taken from the stem cell graft.

CDR3 loop: CASSTHTGAETQYF. The CDR3 DNA sequence: TGTGCCAGCAGTACTCACACAGGGGCGGAGACCCAGTACTTC. The chain is built from TRBV27 and TRBJ2-5, with 7 bases aligning to TRBD1. CDR1 and CDR2 from the germline V gene are MNHEY and SMNVEV (reference sequence). V was clipped by 5 bases and J by 5 bases; unmatched bases: 8. This CDR3 has 14 residues.